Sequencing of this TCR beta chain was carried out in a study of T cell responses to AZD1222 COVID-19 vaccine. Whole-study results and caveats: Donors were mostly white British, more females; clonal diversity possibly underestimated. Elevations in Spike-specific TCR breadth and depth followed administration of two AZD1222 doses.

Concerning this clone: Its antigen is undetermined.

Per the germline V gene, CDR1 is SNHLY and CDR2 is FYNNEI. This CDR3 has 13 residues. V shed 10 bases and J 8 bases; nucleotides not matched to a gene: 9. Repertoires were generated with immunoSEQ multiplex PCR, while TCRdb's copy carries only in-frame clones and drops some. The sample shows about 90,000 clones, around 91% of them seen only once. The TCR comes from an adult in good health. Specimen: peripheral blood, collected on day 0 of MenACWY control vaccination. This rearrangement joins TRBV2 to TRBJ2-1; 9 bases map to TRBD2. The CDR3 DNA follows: TGTGCCAATCAGCGGGAGGTCTTCGATGAGCAGTTCTTC. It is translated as CANQREVFDEQFF.